This is a list of T cell receptor beta chains from one sample in a study of T cell changes during pregnancy in multiple sclerosis. The method was immunoSEQ multiplex PCR; TCRdb's version includes in-frame clones alone and lacks a portion of them. The sample contains some 93,000 clones, roughly 91% of which appear only once. The sample consisted of peripheral blood, taken after pregnancy. The receptor source for this set is a female donor in good health, enrolled as a control in a pregnancy study. The CDR3 runs from the conserved cysteine through the conserved F or W. The D gene is left open where the match is weak. For some rows the clone size is stated as once, few or many, or as a class when expanded; others skip it.

j_gene: TRBJ1-6; d_gene: NA; abundance: NA; v_gene: TRBV6-6; CDR3aa: CASRRGTDSPLHF; CDR3nt: TGTGCCAGCAGACGGGGAACGGATTCACCCCTCCACTTT
j_gene: TRBJ2-2; d_gene: TRBD1; abundance: NA; v_gene: TRBV7-3; CDR3aa: CASSNRGPGELFF; CDR3nt: TGTGCCAGCAGCAACAGGGGCCCCGGGGAGCTGTTTTTT
j_gene: TRBJ2-5; d_gene: NA; abundance: NA; v_gene: TRBV5-8; CDR3aa: CASSFEPKSWTNQETQYF; CDR3nt: TGTGCCAGCAGCTTCGAGCCGAAAAGCTGGACAAACCAAGAGACCCAGTACTTC
j_gene: TRBJ1-1; d_gene: NA; abundance: NA; v_gene: TRBV4-1; CDR3aa: CASRGTLKNTEAFF; CDR3nt: TGCGCCAGCCGGGGGACTCTAAAGAACACTGAAGCTTTCTTT
j_gene: TRBJ1-6; d_gene: NA; abundance: NA; v_gene: TRBV30; CDR3aa: CAWSATGNSPLHF; CDR3nt: TGTGCCTGGAGTGCTACGGGGAATTCACCCCTCCACTTT
j_gene: TRBJ1-6; d_gene: NA; abundance: once; v_gene: TRBV7-6; CDR3aa: CASSLEGGSHSPLHF; CDR3nt: TGTGCCAGCAGCTTAGAGGGCGGGTCTCATTCACCCCTCCACTTT
j_gene: TRBJ2-2; d_gene: TRBD1; abundance: NA; v_gene: TRBV7-9; CDR3aa: CASSLAQGTNTGELFF; CDR3nt: TGTGCCAGCAGCTTAGCACAGGGGACGAACACCGGGGAGCTGTTTTTT
j_gene: TRBJ2-7; d_gene: NA; abundance: NA; v_gene: TRBV6-6; CDR3aa: CASSGRDTTYEQYF; CDR3nt: TGTGCCAGCAGTGGCCGGGACACCACCTACGAGCAGTACTTC
j_gene: TRBJ1-2; d_gene: NA; abundance: once; v_gene: TRBV30; CDR3aa: CAWGQGSGYTF; CDR3nt: TGTGCCTGGGGGCAGGGCAGCGGCTACACCTTC
j_gene: TRBJ1-1; d_gene: NA; abundance: NA; v_gene: TRBV4-3; CDR3aa: CASSQSRRGNTEAFF; CDR3nt: TGCGCCAGCAGCCAATCCCGACGGGGGAACACTGAAGCTTTCTTT
j_gene: TRBJ1-1; d_gene: NA; abundance: NA; v_gene: TRBV5-1; CDR3aa: CASSLQGVNFEAFF; CDR3nt: TGCGCCAGCAGCTTGCAAGGAGTCAATTTTGAAGCTTTCTTT
j_gene: TRBJ2-5; d_gene: TRBD2; abundance: NA; v_gene: TRBV9; CDR3aa: CASSVALAGGPRETQYF; CDR3nt: TGTGCCAGCAGCGTAGCCCTAGCGGGGGGGCCCCGGGAGACCCAGTACTTC
j_gene: TRBJ2-2; d_gene: NA; abundance: NA; v_gene: TRBV5-5; CDR3aa: CASSLRRENTGELFF; CDR3nt: TGTGCCAGCAGCTTGCGCAGGGAGAACACCGGGGAGCTGTTTTTT
j_gene: TRBJ2-7; d_gene: TRBD1; abundance: NA; v_gene: TRBV18; CDR3aa: CASSPLGQTYEQYF; CDR3nt: TGTGCCAGCTCACCACTGGGACAGACCTACGAGCAGTACTTC
j_gene: TRBJ2-3; d_gene: NA; abundance: NA; v_gene: TRBV27; CDR3aa: CASSHTDTQYF; CDR3nt: TGTGCCAGCAGTCACACAGATACGCAGTATTTT
j_gene: TRBJ1-6; d_gene: TRBD1; abundance: NA; v_gene: TRBV4-3; CDR3aa: CASSQDRGRRDSPLHF; CDR3nt: TGCGCCAGCAGCCAAGATAGGGGGCGTAGGGATTCACCCCTCCACTTT
j_gene: TRBJ2-2; d_gene: NA; abundance: NA; v_gene: TRBV7-9; CDR3aa: CASSTLGHRTGELFF; CDR3nt: TGTGCCAGCAGCACCTTGGGCCACCGAACCGGGGAGCTGTTTTTT
j_gene: TRBJ1-2; d_gene: TRBD1; abundance: NA; v_gene: TRBV27; CDR3aa: CASSPRTGSIYGYTF; CDR3nt: TGTGCCAGCAGTCCAAGGACAGGATCCATATATGGCTACACCTTC
j_gene: TRBJ2-1; d_gene: NA; abundance: NA; v_gene: TRBV4-2; CDR3aa: CASSQDSGAYNEQFF; CDR3nt: TGTGCCAGCAGCCAAGACTCGGGGGCCTACAATGAGCAGTTCTTC
j_gene: TRBJ1-1; d_gene: NA; abundance: NA; v_gene: TRBV28; CDR3aa: CASRNRAPFSEAFF; CDR3nt: TGTGCCAGCCGCAACAGGGCCCCCTTCTCTGAAGCTTTCTTT
j_gene: TRBJ2-3; d_gene: NA; abundance: NA; v_gene: TRBV7-3; CDR3aa: CASSSTASTDTQYF; CDR3nt: TGTGCCAGCAGCTCCACAGCTAGCACAGATACGCAGTATTTT
j_gene: TRBJ1-1; d_gene: TRBD1; abundance: once; v_gene: TRBV19; CDR3aa: CASSIAGTGSQNTEAFF; CDR3nt: TGTGCCAGTAGTATAGCCGGGACAGGGTCCCAGAACACTGAAGCTTTCTTT
j_gene: TRBJ2-5; d_gene: NA; abundance: NA; v_gene: TRBV7-9; CDR3aa: CASSTDSKETQYF; CDR3nt: TGTGCCAGCAGCACCGACAGCAAAGAGACCCAGTACTTC
j_gene: TRBJ1-3; d_gene: TRBD1; abundance: NA; v_gene: TRBV19; CDR3aa: CASSVTGAGNTIYF; CDR3nt: TGTGCCAGTAGCGTGACAGGGGCTGGAAACACCATATATTTT
j_gene: TRBJ1-2; d_gene: TRBD1; abundance: NA; v_gene: TRBV7-9; CDR3aa: CASSSLPGQGPSREGYTF; CDR3nt: TGTGCCAGCAGCTCTCTTCCGGGACAGGGGCCCTCCCGGGAAGGCTACACCTTC
j_gene: TRBJ2-1; d_gene: TRBD2; abundance: few; v_gene: TRBV7-9; CDR3aa: CASSISGGPTYNEQFF; CDR3nt: TGTGCCAGCAGCATAAGCGGGGGACCAACCTACAATGAGCAGTTCTTC
j_gene: TRBJ2-5; d_gene: TRBD2; abundance: NA; v_gene: TRBV7-8; CDR3aa: CASSLEASGGQETQYF; CDR3nt: TGTGCCAGCAGCTTAGAGGCTAGCGGGGGGCAAGAGACCCAGTACTTC
j_gene: TRBJ1-2; d_gene: NA; abundance: NA; v_gene: TRBV6-5; CDR3aa: CASTSLAGTIF; CDR3nt: TGTGCCAGCACCTCCCTGGCAGGAACAATCTTC
j_gene: TRBJ1-1; d_gene: TRBD1; abundance: NA; v_gene: TRBV18; CDR3aa: CASSSPGQTNTEAFF; CDR3nt: TGTGCCAGCTCATCGCCGGGACAGACGAACACTGAAGCTTTCTTT
j_gene: TRBJ2-3; d_gene: TRBD2; abundance: NA; v_gene: TRBV7-9; CDR3aa: CASRVSGGSSTDTQYF; CDR3nt: TGTGCCAGCAGGGTTAGCGGGGGTTCTAGCACAGATACGCAGTATTTT